Shown below are 5 T cell receptor beta chains from a single sample sequenced in a study of tissue T cells after allogeneic stem cell transplantation. TCRdb keeps only in-frame clones here, not all; method: immunoSEQ multiplex PCR. The table has approximately 4,700 clones, approximately 31% seen once. Time point reported: mouse harvest day 14 after allogeneic transplant. Tail vein injection delivered 10^7 T-cell-depleted bone marrow cells and 10^6 splenic CD5+ T cells. Sequencing was performed on skin. These receptors came from a female BALB/c mouse given C57BL/6 T cells with graft-versus-host disease after an allogeneic hematopoietic cell transplant.

As regards this clone: Gene names are the mouse ones. The CDR3 end is not reached by the read, which stops 1 residue before it; the germline J gene fills it in. The V call is TRBV26, the J call TRBJ2-2; tentatively, D is TRBD1 (6 bases). This CDR3 region has 15 residues. Germline CDR1 is KGHPV and CDR2 is FQNQEV (reference sequence). Trimming removed 1 base from V and 3 bases from J, with 9 bases in between. This chain's CDR3 is CASSLFPGDTGQLYF. CDR3 DNA (partial): TGTGCCAGCAGTCTGTTTCCAGGGGACACCGGGCAGCTCTAC.

This clone is judged medium-sized (0.01 to 0.1%). Genes here carry mouse names. The observed sequence ends 1 residue before the CDR3 terminus, with the missing tail filled in from the germline J gene. The V gene is TRBV24, the J gene TRBJ2-1, with D possibly being TRBD2 (6 bases). The CDR3 contains 17 residues. Germline CDR1 reads KGHTA; CDR2 reads FRNEEI. Trimming left V 0 bases short and J 0 bases short, with 12 bases between. The sequenced part of the CDR3 DNA is TGTGCCAGCAGTCTGTATCTCCTGGGGAATAACTATGCTGAGCAGTTC. This codes for CASSLYLLGNNYAEQF. The CDR3 in full is CASSLYLLGNNYAEQFF.

Only a few counts were recorded for this clone. All gene names here are mouse names. Read coverage stops 1 residue before the CDR3 terminus; the germline J gene supplies the remainder. The chain employs TRBV23 and TRBJ1-4; the table assigns TRBD1, which was not confirmed against the DNA. The CDR3 extends over 15 amino acids. Germline CDR1 is KGHTA and CDR2 is FQNQQP. This CDR3 reads CSSSQTGQGNERLFF. CDR3 DNA (partial): TGCTCCAGCAGTCAAACGGGACAGGGCAACGAAAGATTATTT.

This clone has a handful of counts. All gene names here are mouse names. The observed sequence ends 1 residue before the CDR3 terminus, with the missing tail filled in from the germline J gene. The chain links TRBV3 to TRBJ2-4; 9 bases line up with TRBD2. Losses at the gene ends were 6 bases for V and 0 bases for J; bases not matched to a gene: 7. The germline V gene encodes CDR1 SNHLY and CDR2 FYNGKV (reference sequence). This CDR3 has 16 amino acids. CDR3 DNA (partial): TGTGCCAGCAGACTTGGGGGGGCGCTTAGTCAAAACACCTTGTAC. It specifies CASRLGGALSQNTLY. The whole CDR3 sequence is CASRLGGALSQNTLYF.

By share, this clone ranks as medium-sized. All gene names here are mouse names. The read terminates 1 residue ahead of where the CDR3 ends, so the germline J gene completes it. The rearrangement links TRBV15 to TRBJ2-7, with 7 bases matching TRBD1. Unmatched junction bases numbered 5, after V lost 6 bases and J lost 3 bases. Per germline, CDR1 SGHND and CDR2 FRSKSL. The CDR3 covers 13 residues. Incomplete CDR3 DNA: TGTGCCAGCAGATTCGGGACAGTCTATGAACAGTAC. Its protein product is CASRFGTVYEQY. The complete CDR3 sequence is CASRFGTVYEQYF.